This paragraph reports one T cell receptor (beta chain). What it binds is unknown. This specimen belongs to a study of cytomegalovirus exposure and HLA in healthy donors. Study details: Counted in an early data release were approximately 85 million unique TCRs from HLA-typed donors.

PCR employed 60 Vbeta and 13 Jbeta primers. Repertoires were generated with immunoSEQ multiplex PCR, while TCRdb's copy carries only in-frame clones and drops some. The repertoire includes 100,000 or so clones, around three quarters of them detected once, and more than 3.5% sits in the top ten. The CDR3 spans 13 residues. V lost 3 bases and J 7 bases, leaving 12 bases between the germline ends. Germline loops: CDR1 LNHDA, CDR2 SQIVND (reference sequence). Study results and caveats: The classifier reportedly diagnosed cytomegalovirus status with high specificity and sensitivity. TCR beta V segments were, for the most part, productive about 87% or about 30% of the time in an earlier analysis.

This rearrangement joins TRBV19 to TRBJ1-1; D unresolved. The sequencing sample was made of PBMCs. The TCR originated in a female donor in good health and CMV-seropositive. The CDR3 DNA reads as TGTGCCAGTAGTATCGGGGAAACCGGTGAAGCTTTCTTT. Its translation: CASSIGETGEAFF.